These T cell receptor beta chains were read from a single sample in a study of response to subunit inactivated influenza vaccine. Each CDR3 protein gets one entry after TCRdb re-called the RT-PCR reads with MiXCR. The data contain roughly 550,000 distinct CDR3 sequences, roughly 23% of them singletons. These records were also assigned to another study, of T cells expressing NK-cell markers.

This specimen consisted of CD4+ T cells sorted from PBMCs, obtained 11 to 12 days after vaccination. The receptors here all came from a man aged 45-65 years who received an inactivated influenza vaccine. The CDR3 runs from the conserved cysteine through the conserved F or W. D genes are given only for firm matches. The listing skips clone size in some rows; elsewhere it reads once, few, many or a size class.

size: NA; V: TRBV12-3/TRBV12-4; J: TRBJ1-5; D: NA; CDR3: CASSLGGDLAAQHF; DNA: TGTGCCAGCAGTTTAGGAGGGGACCTGGCGGCCCAGCATTTT
size: NA; V: TRBV5-5; J: TRBJ2-5; D: TRBD1; CDR3: CASSFGQGAETQYF; DNA: TGTGCCAGCAGCTTCGGACAGGGGGCAGAGACCCAGTACTTC
size: once; V: TRBV7-9; J: TRBJ2-1; D: NA; CDR3: CASSLVVASNNEQFF; DNA: TGTGCCAGCAGCTTAGTCGTGGCTTCCAACAATGAGCAGTTCTTC
size: NA; V: TRBV28; J: TRBJ2-7; D: NA; CDR3: CATLGQYEQYF; DNA: TGTGCCACCCTCGGACAGTACGAGCAGTACTTC
size: few; V: TRBV6-2/TRBV6-3; J: TRBJ2-4; D: NA; CDR3: CASYDGGNSKNIQYF; DNA: TGTGCCAGCTATGACGGGGGAAATTCCAAAAACATTCAGTACTTC
size: few; V: TRBV11-2; J: TRBJ2-1; D: NA; CDR3: CASTPRGSSPNEQFF; DNA: TGTGCCAGCACCCCTAGAGGGTCTTCTCCCAATGAGCAGTTCTTC
size: NA; V: TRBV10-3; J: TRBJ2-7; D: NA; CDR3: CAISDPGTGMGEQYF; DNA: TGTGCCATCAGTGACCCCGGGACCGGAATGGGGGAGCAGTACTTC
size: NA; V: TRBV20-1; J: TRBJ2-3; D: TRBD2; CDR3: CSARDPLAGVTTDTQYF; DNA: TGCAGTGCTAGAGATCCTCTAGCGGGAGTGACTACAGATACGCAGTATTTT
size: NA; V: TRBV29-1; J: TRBJ2-3; D: TRBD2; CDR3: CSVKGRVPTDTQYF; DNA: TGCAGCGTTAAAGGGAGGGTCCCCACAGATACGCAGTATTTT
size: few; V: TRBV7-2; J: TRBJ1-3; D: NA; CDR3: CASSLPLTAGNTIYF; DNA: TGTGCCAGCAGCTTACCTTTGACGGCGGGAAACACCATATATTTT
size: few; V: TRBV5-1; J: TRBJ2-7; D: TRBD2; CDR3: CASSLVGLAGAEQYF; DNA: TGCGCCAGCAGCTTGGTGGGACTAGCGGGGGCGGAGCAGTACTTC
size: NA; V: TRBV20-1; J: TRBJ1-3; D: NA; CDR3: CCARDFRTNSGNTIYF; DNA: TGCTGTGCTAGAGATTTTAGGACCAACTCTGGAAACACCATATATTTT
size: few; V: TRBV24-1; J: TRBJ2-3; D: NA; CDR3: CATSDGHTSTDTQYF; DNA: TGTGCCACCAGTGACGGGCACACTAGCACAGATACGCAGTATTTT
size: NA; V: TRBV11-3; J: TRBJ2-1; D: NA; CDR3: CASSLDLRGHEQFF; DNA: TGTGCCAGCAGCTTAGATCTTCGGGGTCATGAGCAGTTCTTC
size: NA; V: TRBV5-1; J: TRBJ2-3; D: TRBD1; CDR3: CASSSGTGSMDTQYF; DNA: TGCGCCAGCAGCTCTGGGACAGGGTCTATGGATACGCAGTATTTT
size: few; V: TRBV29-1; J: TRBJ1-5; D: NA; CDR3: CSVRGTDQNQPQHF; DNA: TGCAGCGTTCGGGGGACGGACCAAAATCAGCCCCAGCATTTT
size: few; V: TRBV4-3; J: TRBJ2-7; D: TRBD1; CDR3: CASSTPPRDRDYEQYF; DNA: TGCGCCAGCAGCACTCCCCCCAGGGACAGGGACTACGAGCAGTACTTC
size: NA; V: TRBV2; J: TRBJ2-2; D: TRBD2; CDR3: CASRTGLATGELFF; DNA: TGTGCCAGCAGGACGGGACTAGCTACCGGGGAGCTGTTTTTT
size: few; V: TRBV2; J: TRBJ1-1; D: TRBD1; CDR3: CASRKGAAEAFF; DNA: TGTGCCAGCAGGAAGGGGGCCGCTGAAGCTTTCTTT
size: NA; V: TRBV6-2/TRBV6-3; J: TRBJ2-3; D: NA; CDR3: CASSYSSGASTDTQYF; DNA: TGTGCCAGCAGTTACTCTTCGGGAGCTAGCACAGATACGCAGTATTTT
size: NA; V: TRBV5-1; J: TRBJ2-7; D: TRBD1; CDR3: CASTMSTGAYEQYF; DNA: TGCGCCAGCACGATGAGTACAGGGGCCTACGAGCAGTACTTC
size: NA; V: TRBV3-1; J: TRBJ2-3; D: NA; CDR3: CASSQDPGETDTQYF; DNA: TGTGCCAGCAGCCAAGACCCAGGGGAGACAGATACGCAGTATTTT
size: NA; V: TRBV28; J: TRBJ1-5; D: TRBD1; CDR3: CASTPDRVGQPQHF; DNA: TGTGCCAGCACCCCTGACAGGGTAGGTCAGCCCCAGCATTTT
size: NA; V: TRBV5-1; J: TRBJ2-3; D: TRBD1; CDR3: CASSLLGQNTDTQYF; DNA: TGCGCCAGCAGCTTGTTGGGACAGAACACAGATACGCAGTATTTT
size: NA; V: TRBV28; J: TRBJ2-5; D: TRBD2; CDR3: CASSLQTSGLRKETQYF; DNA: TGTGCCAGCAGTTTACAGACTAGCGGGTTAAGGAAAGAGACCCAGTACTTC
size: few; V: TRBV12-3/TRBV12-4; J: TRBJ1-1; D: NA; CDR3: CASSPRRFTEAFF; DNA: TGTGCCAGCAGTCCCCGGCGATTCACTGAAGCTTTCTTT
size: NA; V: TRBV11-1; J: TRBJ2-1; D: TRBD2; CDR3: CASSLMAGVGNEQFF; DNA: TGTGCCAGCAGCTTAATGGCGGGAGTGGGCAATGAGCAGTTCTTC
size: NA; V: TRBV28; J: TRBJ2-2; D: NA; CDR3: CASSAKPGSTGELFF; DNA: TGTGCCAGCAGTGCCAAGCCAGGGTCCACCGGGGAGCTGTTTTTT
size: NA; V: TRBV6-1; J: TRBJ2-4; D: TRBD2; CDR3: CASRQLAGGPSIQYF; DNA: TGTGCCAGCAGGCAACTAGCGGGAGGGCCCAGCATTCAGTACTTC
size: NA; V: TRBV28; J: TRBJ2-7; D: NA; CDR3: CASSETGRRTYEQHF; DNA: TGTGCCAGCAGCGAAACAGGGAGAAGGACCTACGAGCAGCACTTC
size: many; V: TRBV5-5; J: TRBJ1-5; D: NA; CDR3: CASSSMAGDSNQPQHF; DNA: TGTGCCAGCAGCTCCATGGCGGGGGATAGCAATCAGCCCCAGCATTTT
size: few; V: TRBV27; J: TRBJ2-7; D: NA; CDR3: CASSDSLRQYF; DNA: TGTGCCAGCAGTGACAGCCTCAGGCAGTACTTC
size: NA; V: TRBV12-3/TRBV12-4; J: TRBJ2-7; D: TRBD2; CDR3: CASSLGLAGGPSYEQYF; DNA: TGTGCCAGCAGTTTGGGACTAGCGGGAGGGCCCTCCTACGAGCAGTACTTC
size: many; V: TRBV28; J: TRBJ1-5; D: NA; CDR3: CASSFETDQPQHF; DNA: TGTGCCAGCAGTTTCGAGACGGATCAGCCCCAGCATTTT
size: many; V: TRBV25-1; J: TRBJ2-3; D: NA; CDR3: CASSDFSHRVDTQYF; DNA: TGTGCCAGCAGTGATTTCTCTCATCGGGTAGATACGCAGTATTTT
size: NA; V: TRBV12-3/TRBV12-4; J: TRBJ2-1; D: TRBD2; CDR3: CASSFSLAGSLEQFF; DNA: TGTGCCAGCAGTTTTAGCCTAGCGGGAAGCCTGGAGCAGTTCTTC
size: few; V: TRBV20-1; J: TRBJ2-1; D: TRBD2; CDR3: CSAKGLAGSGEQFF; DNA: TGCAGTGCGAAAGGTCTAGCGGGCAGCGGGGAGCAGTTCTTC
size: few; V: TRBV5-1; J: TRBJ2-5; D: TRBD2; CDR3: CASSLAVRGAKETQYF; DNA: TGCGCCAGCAGCTTGGCCGTGCGGGGGGCGAAAGAGACCCAGTACTTC
size: few; V: TRBV11-1; J: TRBJ2-1; D: TRBD2; CDR3: CASSRRASGGAIHNEQFF; DNA: TGTGCCAGCAGCCGAAGGGCTAGCGGGGGGGCGATCCACAATGAGCAGTTCTTC
size: NA; V: TRBV9; J: TRBJ2-4; D: NA; CDR3: CASSVLNPRNIQYF; DNA: TGTGCCAGCAGCGTATTGAATCCGCGGAACATTCAGTACTTC
size: NA; V: TRBV10-3; J: TRBJ2-1; D: NA; CDR3: CAISAGTQVEEQFF; DNA: TGTGCCATCAGTGCAGGGACCCAAGTAGAGGAGCAGTTCTTC
size: many; V: TRBV24-1; J: TRBJ2-3; D: NA; CDR3: CATSDPDGWGPDTQYF; DNA: TGTGCCACCAGTGATCCCGACGGTTGGGGCCCAGATACGCAGTATTTT
size: NA; V: TRBV6-2/TRBV6-3; J: TRBJ2-6; D: TRBD1; CDR3: CASSTGTGGPGANVLTF; DNA: TGTGCCAGCAGTACCGGGACAGGGGGCCCTGGGGCCAACGTCCTGACTTTC
size: many; V: TRBV12-3/TRBV12-4; J: TRBJ2-3; D: NA; CDR3: CASSSDGDTQYF; DNA: TGTGCCAGCAGTTCCGATGGCGATACGCAGTATTTT
size: NA; V: TRBV15; J: TRBJ1-3; D: NA; CDR3: CATSRDSGFLSGNTIYF; DNA: TGTGCCACCAGCAGAGATTCGGGATTCCTCTCTGGAAACACCATATATTTT
size: many; V: TRBV28; J: TRBJ2-7; D: NA; CDR3: CASSFTLRGLSYEQYF; DNA: TGTGCCAGCAGTTTTACCCTTAGAGGCCTCTCCTACGAGCAGTACTTC
size: NA; V: TRBV7-9; J: TRBJ2-1; D: TRBD1; CDR3: CASSFGLTGGNEQFF; DNA: TGTGCCAGCAGTTTTGGGCTGACAGGGGGCAATGAGCAGTTCTTC
size: few; V: TRBV10-3; J: TRBJ2-3; D: NA; CDR3: CAISQETDTQYF; DNA: TGTGCCATCAGCCAAGAAACAGATACGCAGTATTTT
size: NA; V: TRBV6-1; J: TRBJ1-2; D: NA; CDR3: CASRRDLGNYGYTF; DNA: TGTGCCAGCAGACGGGACCTGGGGAACTATGGCTACACCTTC
size: NA; V: TRBV20-1; J: TRBJ2-5; D: NA; CDR3: CSARTVQETQYF; DNA: TGCAGTGCAAGGACAGTCCAAGAGACCCAGTACTTC
size: few; V: TRBV29-1; J: TRBJ2-3; D: TRBD1; CDR3: CSVEKPGQGLDTQYF; DNA: TGCAGCGTTGAAAAACCGGGACAGGGGTTAGATACGCAGTATTTT
size: NA; V: TRBV6-2/TRBV6-3; J: TRBJ2-3; D: NA; CDR3: CASSYGLSRTDTQYF; DNA: TGTGCCAGCAGTTACGGACTAAGCCGCACAGATACGCAGTATTTT
size: few; V: TRBV7-2; J: TRBJ1-1; D: TRBD1; CDR3: CASSPWGQMNTEAFF; DNA: TGTGCCAGCAGCCCCTGGGGACAGATGAACACTGAAGCTTTCTTT